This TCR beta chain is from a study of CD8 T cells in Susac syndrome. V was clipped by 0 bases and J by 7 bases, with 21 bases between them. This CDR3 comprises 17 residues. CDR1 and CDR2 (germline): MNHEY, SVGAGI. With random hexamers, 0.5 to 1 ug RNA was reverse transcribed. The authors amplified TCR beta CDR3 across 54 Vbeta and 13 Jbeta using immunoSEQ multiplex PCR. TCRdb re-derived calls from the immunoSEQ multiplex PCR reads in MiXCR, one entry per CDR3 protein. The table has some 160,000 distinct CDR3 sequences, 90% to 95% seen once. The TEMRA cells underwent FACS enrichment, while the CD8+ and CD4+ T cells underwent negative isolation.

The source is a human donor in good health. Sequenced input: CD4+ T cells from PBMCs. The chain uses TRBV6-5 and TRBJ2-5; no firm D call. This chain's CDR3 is CASSYSSQPTYDVTQYF. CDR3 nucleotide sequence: TGTGCCAGCAGTTACTCGAGCCAGCCGACCTATGATGTGACCCAGTACTTC.